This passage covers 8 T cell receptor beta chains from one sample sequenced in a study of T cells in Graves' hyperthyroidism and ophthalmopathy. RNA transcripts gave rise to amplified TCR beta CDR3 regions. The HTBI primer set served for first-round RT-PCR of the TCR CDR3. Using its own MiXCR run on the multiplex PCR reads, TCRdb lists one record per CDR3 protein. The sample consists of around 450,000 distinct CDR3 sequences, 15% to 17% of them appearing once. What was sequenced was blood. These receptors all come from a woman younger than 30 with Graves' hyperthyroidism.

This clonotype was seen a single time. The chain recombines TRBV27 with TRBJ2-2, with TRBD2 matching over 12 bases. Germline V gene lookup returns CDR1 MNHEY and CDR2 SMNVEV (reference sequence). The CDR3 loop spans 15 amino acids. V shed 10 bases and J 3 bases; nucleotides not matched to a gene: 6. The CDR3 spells CATPSGRVDTGELFF. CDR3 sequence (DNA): TGTGCCACCCCTAGCGGGAGGGTCGACACCGGGGAGCTGTTTTTT.

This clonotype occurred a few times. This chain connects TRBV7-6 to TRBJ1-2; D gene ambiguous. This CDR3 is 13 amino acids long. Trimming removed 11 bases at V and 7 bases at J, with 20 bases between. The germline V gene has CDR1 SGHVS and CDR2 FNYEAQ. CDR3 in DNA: TGTGCCCTCGGGCGGGGTAGGGCGCGTGGCTACACCTTC. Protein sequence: CALGRGRARGYTF.

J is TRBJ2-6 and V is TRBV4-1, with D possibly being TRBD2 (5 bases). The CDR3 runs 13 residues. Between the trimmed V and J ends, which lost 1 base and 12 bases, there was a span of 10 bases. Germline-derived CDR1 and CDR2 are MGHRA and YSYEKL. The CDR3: CASSQGVAGVLTF. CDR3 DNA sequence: TGCGCCAGCAGCCAAGGCGTCGCGGGCGTCCTGACTTTC.

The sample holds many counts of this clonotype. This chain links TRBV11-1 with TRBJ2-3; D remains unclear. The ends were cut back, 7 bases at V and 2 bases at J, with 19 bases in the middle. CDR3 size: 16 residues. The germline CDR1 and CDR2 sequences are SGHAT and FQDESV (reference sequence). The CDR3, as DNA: TGTGCCAGCACCCAAGGCCTGGGCAGGACCACAGATACGCAGTATTTT. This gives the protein CASTQGLGRTTDTQYF.

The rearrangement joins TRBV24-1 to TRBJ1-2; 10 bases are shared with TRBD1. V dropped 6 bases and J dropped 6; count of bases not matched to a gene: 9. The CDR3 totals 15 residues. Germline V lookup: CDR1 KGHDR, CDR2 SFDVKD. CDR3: CATSPPGGQGNGYTF. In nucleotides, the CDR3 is TGTGCCACCAGTCCTCCCGGGGGACAGGGGAATGGCTACACCTTC.

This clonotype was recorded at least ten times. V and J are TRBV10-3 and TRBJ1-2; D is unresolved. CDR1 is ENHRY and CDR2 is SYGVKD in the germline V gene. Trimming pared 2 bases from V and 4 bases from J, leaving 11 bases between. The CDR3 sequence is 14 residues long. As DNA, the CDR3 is TGTGCCATCAGTGAGCCGGCCGGGAGCTATGGCTACACCTTC. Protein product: CAISEPAGSYGYTF.

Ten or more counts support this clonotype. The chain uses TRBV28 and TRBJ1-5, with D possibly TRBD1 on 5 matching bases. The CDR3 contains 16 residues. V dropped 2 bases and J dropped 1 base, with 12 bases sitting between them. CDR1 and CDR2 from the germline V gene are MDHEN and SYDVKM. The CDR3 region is CASSLLRASSNQPQHF. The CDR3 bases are TGTGCCAGCAGTTTACTCAGGGCTTCGAGCAATCAGCCCCAGCATTTT.

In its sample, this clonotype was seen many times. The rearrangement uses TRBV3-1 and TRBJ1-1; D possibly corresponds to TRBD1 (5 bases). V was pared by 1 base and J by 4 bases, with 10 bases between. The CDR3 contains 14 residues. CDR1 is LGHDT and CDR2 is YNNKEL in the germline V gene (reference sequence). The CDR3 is CASSQGSGLTEAFF. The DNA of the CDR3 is TGTGCCAGCAGCCAAGGGTCAGGGCTCACTGAAGCTTTCTTT.